Here is one T cell receptor beta chain with its context. This specimen belongs to a study of cytomegalovirus exposure and HLA in healthy donors. In the PCR, 60 Vbeta and 13 Jbeta primers were used. Per the authors' pipeline: There were about 80 million unique TCR beta chains by a later count, and approximately 10 million of them were shared. The protocol was immunoSEQ multiplex PCR, while the TCRdb copy is restricted to in-frame clones and leaves out a portion. The V and J calls and clone size are taken from that table; D and trimming were inferred from the DNA. The sample holds over 100,000 clones. This CDR3 has 11 amino acids. V shed 3 bases and J shed 3 bases, with 6 bases lying between them. Germline V gives CDR1 SQVTM, CDR2 ANQGSEA.

The origin of this receptor is a woman aged 40 to 50 in good health and CMV-seropositive. The chain carries TRBV29-1 and TRBJ2-7, with D hard to call. Sequencing was carried out using PBMCs. The DNA of the CDR3 is TGCAGCGTTGAGGAGCGCTACGAGCAGTACTTC. As protein: CSVEERYEQYF.